The rows below give T cell receptor beta chains drawn from one sample of a study of a mutant IDH1 vaccine in newly diagnosed glioma. Only in-frame clones appear in the TCRdb table, and some are missing; sequencing was by immunoSEQ multiplex PCR. The table lists tens of thousands of clones, 70% to 90% of them singletons. These TCRs are of unknown antigen specificity. The sequencing here drew on PBMCs, taken from a glioma patient whose treatment included an IDH1 peptide vaccine. Every receptor here comes from a man aged 30 to 45 with glioma. Each CDR3 is given with its conserved first and last residue.

cdr3_aa | j_call | cdr3_length | v_call
CASSLNGNSPLHF | TRBJ1-6 | 13 | TRBV27
CATTHPSGGESSYEQYF | TRBJ2-7 | 17 | TRBV28
CASSQFDRSRATNEKLFF | TRBJ1-4 | 18 | TRBV14
CASSYDGRSYEQYF | . | 14 | TRBV6-6
CASSRRFDRTNTEAFF | TRBJ1-1 | 16 | TRBV5-1
CASSPDRHTEAFF | TRBJ1-1 | 13 | TRBV7-9
CASSFSAGTGGYEQYF | TRBJ2-7 | 16 | TRBV27
CASSIRGQGSEAFF | TRBJ1-1 | 14 | TRBV19
CASRRGDTEAFF | TRBJ1-1 | 12 | TRBV7-8
CASSGRGYQPQHF | TRBJ1-5 | 13 | TRBV18
CASSLDKIPANTGELFF | TRBJ2-2 | 17 | TRBV5-1
CTSSQDRETQYF | TRBJ2-5 | 12 | TRBV1
CASGTGSYEQYF | TRBJ2-7 | 12 | TRBV28
CAWSIGAGGYTF | TRBJ1-2 | 12 | TRBV30
CASKSQGLWEQFF | TRBJ2-1 | 13 | TRBV28
CASSPTLQGQLEKLFF | TRBJ1-4 | 16 | TRBV18
CATLHGGETQYF | TRBJ2-5 | 12 | TRBV6-1
CASSPGTSYGYTF | TRBJ1-2 | 13 | TRBV14
CASSLGDRGYGYTF | TRBJ1-2 | 14 | TRBV5-6
CASSLGTANTGELFF | TRBJ2-2 | 15 | TRBV5-1
CASSGEETQYF | TRBJ2-5 | 11 | TRBV2
CTSRPGLVGTDTQYF | TRBJ2-3 | 15 | TRBV1
CASSLNLVLSGQNQPQHF | TRBJ1-5 | 18 | TRBV7-8
CSVGGGQSVTGELFF | TRBJ2-2 | 15 | TRBV29-1
CASGYANTGELFF | TRBJ2-2 | 13 | TRBV6-6
CASSIDQGAIYNEQFF | TRBJ2-1 | 16 | TRBV28
CASSQDLEGSGGYTF | TRBJ1-2 | 15 | TRBV4-2
CASSLDGVSYNQPQHF | TRBJ1-5 | 16 | TRBV5-1
CASSLEGAQETQYF | TRBJ2-5 | 14 | TRBV7-7
CSVEDRGYGTQYF | TRBJ2-3 | 13 | TRBV29-1
CASSLESYNSPLHF | TRBJ1-6 | 14 | TRBV11-2
CASSLSAGVMDTQYF | TRBJ2-3 | 15 | TRBV7-9
CASSQITGPSSGNTIYF | TRBJ1-3 | 17 | TRBV4-1
CASKAGDYEQYF | TRBJ2-7 | 12 | TRBV10-2
CASSGQAGPSYNEQFF | TRBJ2-1 | 16 | TRBV9
CAWSVFGQPQHF | TRBJ1-5 | 12 | TRBV30
CASATHTKEGTEAFF | TRBJ1-1 | 15 | TRBV5-1
CASSQQGGNTEAFF | TRBJ1-1 | 14 | TRBV19
CASSFSIGYEQYF | . | 13 | TRBV7-8
CASGFGGANVLTF | TRBJ2-6 | 13 | TRBV2
CASSLDLGVMNTEAFF | TRBJ1-1 | 16 | TRBV5-6
CASSSPGLAVSGANVLTF | TRBJ2-6 | 18 | TRBV28
CASSLGTGGPPLHF | TRBJ1-6 | 14 | TRBV7-2
CASARTAVNEKLFF | TRBJ1-4 | 14 | TRBV6-5
CASSLYHRDRGDNEQFF | TRBJ2-1 | 17 | TRBV11-3
CASSLIGLGGPRTGELFF | TRBJ2-2 | 18 | TRBV11-2
CASDTGTSGKNTQYF | TRBJ2-3 | 15 | TRBV6-1
CASSFLFPRGLPGNQPQHF | TRBJ1-5 | 19 | TRBV28
CASSLTGPEETQYF | TRBJ2-5 | 14 | TRBV5-1
CASSEEHSYEQYF | TRBJ2-7 | 13 | TRBV6-1
CASSLSPDSNQPQHF | TRBJ1-5 | 15 | TRBV28
CASSIERASSYEQYF | TRBJ2-7 | 15 | TRBV19
CASSRDRGQGGYTF | TRBJ1-2 | 14 | TRBV7-3
CSVEPPDPYGPPYNSPLHF | TRBJ1-6 | 19 | TRBV29-1